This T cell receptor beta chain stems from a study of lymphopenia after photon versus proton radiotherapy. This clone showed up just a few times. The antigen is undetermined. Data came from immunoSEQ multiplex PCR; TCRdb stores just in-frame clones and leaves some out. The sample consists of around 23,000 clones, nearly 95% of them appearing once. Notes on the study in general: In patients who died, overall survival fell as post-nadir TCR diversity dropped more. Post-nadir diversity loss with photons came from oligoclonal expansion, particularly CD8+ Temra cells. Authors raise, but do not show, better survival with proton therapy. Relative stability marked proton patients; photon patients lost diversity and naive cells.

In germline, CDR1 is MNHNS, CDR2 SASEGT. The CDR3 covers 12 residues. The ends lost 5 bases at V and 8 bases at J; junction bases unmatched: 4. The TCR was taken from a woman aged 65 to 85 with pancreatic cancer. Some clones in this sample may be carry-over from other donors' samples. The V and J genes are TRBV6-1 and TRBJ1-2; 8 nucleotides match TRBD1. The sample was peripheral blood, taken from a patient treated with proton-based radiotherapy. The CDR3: CASSTGQGGYTF. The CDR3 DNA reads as TGTGCCAGCAGTACCGGACAGGGAGGCTACACCTTC.